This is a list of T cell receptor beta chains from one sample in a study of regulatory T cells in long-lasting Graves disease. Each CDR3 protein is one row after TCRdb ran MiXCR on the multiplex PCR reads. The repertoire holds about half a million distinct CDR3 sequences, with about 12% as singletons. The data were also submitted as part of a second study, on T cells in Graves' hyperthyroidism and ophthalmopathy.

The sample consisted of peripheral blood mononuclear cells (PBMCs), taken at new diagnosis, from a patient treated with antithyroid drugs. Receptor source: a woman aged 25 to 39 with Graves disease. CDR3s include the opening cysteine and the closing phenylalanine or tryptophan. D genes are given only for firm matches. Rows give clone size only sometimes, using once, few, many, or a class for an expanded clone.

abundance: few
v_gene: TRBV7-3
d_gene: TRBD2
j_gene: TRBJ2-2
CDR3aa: CASSLSGRADTGELFF
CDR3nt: TGTGCCAGCAGCTTAAGTGGGAGGGCGGACACCGGGGAGCTGTTTTTT

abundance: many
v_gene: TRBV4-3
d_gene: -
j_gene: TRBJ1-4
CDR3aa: CASSPLSGRREKLFF
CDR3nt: TGCGCCAGCAGCCCCCTATCGGGACGGAGGGAAAAACTGTTTTTT

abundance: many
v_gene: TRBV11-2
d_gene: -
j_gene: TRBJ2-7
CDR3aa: CASSLLWEQYF
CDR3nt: TGTGCCAGCAGCTTACTTTGGGAGCAGTACTTC

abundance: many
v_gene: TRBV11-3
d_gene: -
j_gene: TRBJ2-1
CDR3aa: CASSPSGTVYNEQFF
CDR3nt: TGTGCCAGCAGCCCCTCCGGGACTGTCTACAATGAGCAGTTCTTC

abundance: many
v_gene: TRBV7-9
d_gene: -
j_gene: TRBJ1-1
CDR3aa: CATTFLGNTEAFF
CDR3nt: TGTGCCACCACCTTTTTGGGAAACACTGAAGCTTTCTTT

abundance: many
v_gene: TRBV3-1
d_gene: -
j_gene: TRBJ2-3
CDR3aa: CASSQDDRWDTQYF
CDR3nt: TGTGCCAGCAGCCAAGATGACAGGTGGGATACGCAGTATTTT

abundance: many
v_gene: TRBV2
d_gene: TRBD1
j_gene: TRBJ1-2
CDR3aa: CASSGRTGGYTF
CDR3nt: TGTGCCAGCAGTGGTAGGACAGGTGGCTACACCTTC

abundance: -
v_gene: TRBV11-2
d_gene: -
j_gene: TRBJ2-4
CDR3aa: CASSTRGTELNIQYF
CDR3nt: TGTGCCAGCAGCACCCGGGGGACGGAGTTAAACATTCAGTACTTC

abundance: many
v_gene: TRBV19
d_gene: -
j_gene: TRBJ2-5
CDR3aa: CASSISVNTETQYF
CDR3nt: TGTGCCAGTAGTATTTCGGTCAATACAGAGACCCAGTACTTC

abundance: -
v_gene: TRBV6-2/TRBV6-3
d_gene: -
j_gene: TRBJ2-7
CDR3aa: CASSARDKTYEQYF
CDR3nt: TGTGCCAGCAGTGCCCGGGACAAAACCTACGAGCAGTACTTC

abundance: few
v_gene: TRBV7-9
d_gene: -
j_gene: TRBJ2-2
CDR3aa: CASSIPITGELFF
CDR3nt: TGTGCCAGCTCTATCCCAATCACCGGGGAGCTGTTTTTT

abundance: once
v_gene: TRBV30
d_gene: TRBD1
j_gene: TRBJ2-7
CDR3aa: CAWSSGQTYEQYF
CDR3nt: TGTGCCTGGAGCTCGGGACAGACTTACGAGCAGTACTTC

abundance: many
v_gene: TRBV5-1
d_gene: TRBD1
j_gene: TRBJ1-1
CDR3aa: CASSSGPGTGIEAFF
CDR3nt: TGCGCCAGCAGCTCCGGTCCCGGGACAGGGATTGAAGCTTTCTTT

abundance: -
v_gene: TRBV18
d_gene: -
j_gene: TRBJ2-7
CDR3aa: CASSTVESYEQYF
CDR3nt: TGTGCCAGCTCAACGGTAGAATCCTACGAGCAGTACTTC

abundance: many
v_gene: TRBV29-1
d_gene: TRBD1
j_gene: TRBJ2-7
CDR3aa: CSVGGQPYEQYF
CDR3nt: TGCAGCGTTGGGGGACAGCCCTACGAGCAGTACTTC

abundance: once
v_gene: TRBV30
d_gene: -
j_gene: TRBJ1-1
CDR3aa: CAWTAGSEAFF
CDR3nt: TGTGCCTGGACGGCGGGGTCCGAAGCTTTCTTT

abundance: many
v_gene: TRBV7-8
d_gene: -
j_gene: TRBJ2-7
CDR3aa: CASSSRIVPYEQYF
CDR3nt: TGTGCCAGCAGCTCCCGTATAGTACCCTACGAGCAGTACTTC

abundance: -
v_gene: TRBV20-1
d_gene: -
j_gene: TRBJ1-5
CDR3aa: CSARLSNQPQHF
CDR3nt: TGCAGTGCTAGACTGAGCAATCAGCCCCAGCATTTT

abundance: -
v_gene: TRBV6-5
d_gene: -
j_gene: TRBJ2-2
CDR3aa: CASSYYLARRDAGLFF
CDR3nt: TGTGCCAGCAGTTACTATTTGGCGAGGAGGGATGCGGGGCTGTTTTTT

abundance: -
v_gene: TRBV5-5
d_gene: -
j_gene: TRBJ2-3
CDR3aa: CASSLAPARGNTQYF
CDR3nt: TGTGCCAGCAGCTTGGCCCCGGCCAGAGGAAATACGCAGTATTTT

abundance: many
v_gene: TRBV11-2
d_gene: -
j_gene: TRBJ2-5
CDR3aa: CASSSELGPLVKTQYF
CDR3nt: TGTGCCAGCAGCTCGGAGCTGGGACCCCTCGTGAAGACCCAGTACTTC

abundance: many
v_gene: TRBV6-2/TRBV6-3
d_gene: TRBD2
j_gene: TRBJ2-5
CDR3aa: CASSRGLAWETQYF
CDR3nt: TGTGCCAGCAGTCGGGGACTAGCGTGGGAGACCCAGTACTTC

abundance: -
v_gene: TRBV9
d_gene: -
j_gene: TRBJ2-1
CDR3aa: CASSVDSAEGVGVF
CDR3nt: TGTGCCAGCAGCGTAGATTCGGCGGAGGGGGTTGGGGTCTTC

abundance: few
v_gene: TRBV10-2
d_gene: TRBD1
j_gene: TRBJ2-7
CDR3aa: CASSEAQGPQYF
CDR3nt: TGCGCCAGCAGTGAGGCACAGGGGCCGCAGTACTTC

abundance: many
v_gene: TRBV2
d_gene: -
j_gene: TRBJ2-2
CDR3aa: CASRILQAGTVPGELFF
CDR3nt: TGTGCCAGCAGGATCCTTCAGGCGGGAACCGTCCCCGGGGAGCTGTTTTTT

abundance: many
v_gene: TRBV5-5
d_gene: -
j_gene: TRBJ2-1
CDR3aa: CASSSKGGIRYNEQFF
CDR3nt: TGTGCCAGCAGCTCCAAAGGCGGGATAAGGTACAATGAGCAGTTCTTC

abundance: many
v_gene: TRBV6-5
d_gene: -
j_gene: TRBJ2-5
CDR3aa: CASSYASGDFETQYF
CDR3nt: TGTGCCAGCAGTTACGCGTCAGGGGATTTCGAGACCCAGTACTTC

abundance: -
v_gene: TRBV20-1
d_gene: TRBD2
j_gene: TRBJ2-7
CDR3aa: CSARSWGGEGGRSSYEQYF
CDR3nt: TGCAGTGCCCGCAGCTGGGGGGGAGAAGGTGGGAGGTCCTCCTACGAGCAGTACTTC

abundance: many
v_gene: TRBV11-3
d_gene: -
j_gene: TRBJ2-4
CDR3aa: CASSLAVSNIQYF
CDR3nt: TGTGCCAGCAGCTTAGCGGTGTCGAACATTCAGTACTTC

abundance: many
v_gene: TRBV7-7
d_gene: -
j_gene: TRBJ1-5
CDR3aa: CASSLGERNQPQHF
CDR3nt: TGTGCTAGCAGCTTAGGAGAGAGGAATCAGCCCCAGCATTTT

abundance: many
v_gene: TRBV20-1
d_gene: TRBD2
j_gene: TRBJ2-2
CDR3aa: CSAREGGGTGELFF
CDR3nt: TGCAGTGCTAGAGAAGGCGGGGGAACCGGGGAGCTGTTTTTT